This entry is about one T cell receptor (beta chain). The ends were cut back, 0 bases at V and 3 bases at J, with 12 bases in the middle. The CDR3 contains 15 residues. Germline values: CDR1 SGHAT, CDR2 FQNNGV. These data belong to a study of tumor-infiltrating lymphocytes in oesophageal squamous cell carcinoma. TCRdb re-called the PCR reads with MiXCR, one entry per CDR3 protein. This table holds under 20,000 distinct CDR3 sequences, around 40% found once. The gene calls are TRBV11-2 and TRBJ2-7, with a tentative D call TRBD1 (5 bases). The sample was normal esophageal tissue next to the tumor. This TCR was sampled from a female donor with esophageal squamous cell carcinoma. The CDR3 here is CASSLDGAGFYEQYF. The DNA of the CDR3 is TGTGCCAGCAGCTTAGACGGTGCAGGGTTCTACGAGCAGTACTTC.